This T cell receptor beta chain was obtained from a study of T-cell reconstitution after alpha-beta-depleted transplantation in children. The authors prepared the TCRbeta library with unique molecular identifiers. TCRdb redid the calling of the PCR reads with MiXCR, one entry per CDR3 protein. The sample yields some 500,000 distinct CDR3 sequences, around a third seen once. This CDR3 comprises 13 residues. Between the trimmed V and J ends, which lost 5 bases and 4 bases, there was a span of 12 bases. Germline assignment: CDR1 SGHTA and CDR2 FQGNSA. The source of this sequence is a human donor who donated a stem cell graft to a child with aplastic anemia. The chain links TRBV7-2 to TRBJ2-7; D is possibly TRBD2 (5 bases). Here the sequenced sample was PBMCs from the stem cell graft donor, taken from the stem cell graft. The CDR3 sequence is CASSNGLLYEQYF. For the CDR3, the DNA is TGTGCCAGCAGCAACGGACTCCTATACGAGCAGTACTTC.